One T cell receptor beta chain is described in this entry. What it binds is not known. It was through 5'RACE template switching that TCR cDNA was made, with a universal primer site and UMIs added. Using its own MiXCR run on the 5' RACE reads, TCRdb lists one record per CDR3 protein. This repertoire shows around 610,000 distinct CDR3 sequences, 13% found once; its top ten account for about 14%. These data originate in a study of T cells after yellow fever vaccination. J gave up 5 bases and V 4 bases, and 10 bases lay outside the gene matches. There are 16 residues in the CDR3. The germline CDR1 and CDR2 sequences are SGHRS and YFSETQ. Study results and caveats: Weaker overall, the secondary response nonetheless peaked faster (day 5 versus 15). Among all clonotypes, a small share was observed in both CD4 and CD8 compartments.

The source is a man younger than 40 who received the YFV17D yellow fever vaccine. The chain employs TRBV5-1 and TRBJ2-3, with 10 bases identical to TRBD2. The sample consisted of PBMCs, taken on the day of the yellow fever booster vaccination. This CDR3 is CASSAPRAGGIDTQYF. Written as DNA, the CDR3 is TGCGCCAGCAGCGCACCCCGAGCGGGAGGGATAGATACGCAGTATTTT.